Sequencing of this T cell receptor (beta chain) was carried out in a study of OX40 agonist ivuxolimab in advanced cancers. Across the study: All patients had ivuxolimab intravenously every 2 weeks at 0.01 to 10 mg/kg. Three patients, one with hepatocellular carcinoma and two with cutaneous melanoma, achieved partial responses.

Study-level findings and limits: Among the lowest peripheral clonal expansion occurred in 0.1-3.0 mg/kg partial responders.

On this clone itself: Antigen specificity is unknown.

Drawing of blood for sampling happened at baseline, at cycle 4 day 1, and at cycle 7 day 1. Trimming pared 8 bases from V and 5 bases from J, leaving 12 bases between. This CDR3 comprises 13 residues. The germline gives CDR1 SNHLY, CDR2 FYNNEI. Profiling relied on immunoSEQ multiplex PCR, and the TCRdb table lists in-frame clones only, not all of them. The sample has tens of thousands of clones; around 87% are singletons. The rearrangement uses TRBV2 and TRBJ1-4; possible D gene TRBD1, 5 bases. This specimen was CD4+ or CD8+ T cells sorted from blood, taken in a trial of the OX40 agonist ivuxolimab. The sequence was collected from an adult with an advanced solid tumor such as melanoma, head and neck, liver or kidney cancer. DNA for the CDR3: TGTGCCAGCGAGTGGGGCGGGAATGAAAAACTGTTTTTT. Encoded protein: CASEWGGNEKLFF.